The 26 T cell receptor beta chains below were found in one sample sequenced in a study of shared clonotypes between healthy human individuals. Produced via immunoSEQ multiplex PCR; TCRdb's table is partial and in-frame only. Of under 550,000 clones in the sample, about 96% were seen once. Sequencing input: naive CD4+ T cells sorted from blood. This sample's subset: CD45RA+ positively selected. Receptors originate from a woman in her twenties or thirties in good health.

The chain combines TRBV2 with TRBJ2-7, with D possibly being TRBD1 (6 bases). The CDR3 is 14 residues long. Trimming took off 7 bases at V and 3 bases at J, with 16 bases between the two ends. Looked up from germline, CDR1 is SNHLY and CDR2 is FYNNEI. The CDR3 region has the DNA TGTGCCAGCATCAACCGGGACACTTACTACGAGCAGTACTTC. It is translated as CASINRDTYYEQYF.

This clone was counted a few times. The V gene is TRBV11-2, the J gene TRBJ1-4; TRBD1 matches at 7 bases. CDR1 SGHAT and CDR2 FQNNGV come from the germline V gene. The CDR3 totals 15 residues. Losses at the gene ends were 5 bases for V and 2 bases for J; bases not matched to a gene: 5. This CDR3 is CASSLTGATNEKLFF. Here the CDR3 DNA reads TGTGCCAGCAGCCTAACAGGGGCCACTAATGAAAAACTGTTTTTT.

The rearrangement joins TRBV7-8 to TRBJ2-7; 15 bases line up with TRBD2. This CDR3 is 20 amino acids long. V was pared by 0 bases and J by 2 bases, with 11 bases of the junction left unmatched. Germline V gene lookup returns CDR1 SGHVS and CDR2 FQNEAQ. The CDR3: CASSLAHRTSGRGFAYEQYF. DNA for the CDR3: TGTGCCAGCAGCTTAGCACACAGGACTAGCGGGAGGGGGTTCGCCTACGAGCAGTACTTC. The whole variable domain, filled in from reference TRBV7-8 and TRBJ2-7, reads GAGVSQSPRYKVAKRGQDVALRCDPISGHVSLFWYQQALGQGPEFLTYFQNEAQLDKSGLPSDRFFAERPEGSVSTLKIQRTQQEDSAVYLCASSLAHRTSGRGFAYEQYFGPGTRLTVT.

On this clone: Other nucleotide sequences from this sample produce the same CDR3. This chain uses TRBV20-1 with TRBJ2-7; D ambiguous. This CDR3 is built from 11 residues. Looked up from germline, CDR1 is DFQATT and CDR2 is SNEGSKA (reference sequence). V dropped 3 bases and J dropped 4 bases, with 7 bases sitting between them. The CDR3 here is CSASLIYEQYF. CDR3 in DNA: TGCAGTGCTAGCCTCATTTACGAGCAGTACTTC.

The gene calls are TRBV29-1 and TRBJ2-3; D tentatively fits TRBD1 or TRBD2 (5 bases each). From germline, CDR1 is SQVTM and CDR2 ANQGSEA. V was shortened by 7 bases and J by 2 bases, with 22 bases between the two germline ends. This CDR3 has 16 amino acids. The CDR3 DNA is TGCAGCGGTAAAGGTGAAGAGGGGTGGGACACAGATACGCAGTATTTT. Its protein product is CSGKGEEGWDTDTQYF.

This clone has just a few counts. J is TRBJ1-3 and V is TRBV6-1; 7 bases are a match to TRBD1. V was clipped by 4 bases and J by 3 bases; unmatched bases: 15. The germline gives CDR1 MNHNS, CDR2 SASEGT. CDR3 length: 18 amino acids. DNA for the CDR3: TGTGCCAGCAGTGTAGACAGGGACGTGGTATCGGGTGGAAACACCATATATTTT. It yields the protein CASSVDRDVVSGGNTIYF.

The V gene is TRBV9, the J gene TRBJ2-1; tentatively, D is TRBD2 (6 bases). The CDR3 is 14 amino acids. V was shortened by 3 bases and J by 4 bases, with 11 bases between the two germline ends. CDR1 and CDR2 (germline): SGDLS, YYNGEE. DNA for the CDR3: TGTGCCAGCAGCGCCACCGGGACTTACAATGAGCAGTTCTTC. The encoded protein is CASSATGTYNEQFF.

V is TRBV18 and J is TRBJ2-7, with 9 bases identical to TRBD1. This CDR3 has 13 residues. Germline CDR1 is KGHSH and CDR2 is LQKENI. With 3 bases clipped from V and 7 bases from J, the junction kept 4 bases outside the gene matches. CDR3 protein: CASSPRTGVEQYF. Here the CDR3 DNA reads TGTGCCAGCTCACCCAGGACAGGGGTTGAGCAGTACTTC.

The rearrangement links TRBV18 to TRBJ1-6, with no clear D. This CDR3 is built from 13 residues. Germline lookup yields CDR1 KGHSH and CDR2 LQKENI. With 1 base removed from V and 6 bases from J, the gap between germline ends came to 4 bases. This CDR3 is CASSPRTNSPLHF. DNA of the CDR3: TGTGCCAGCTCACCACGTACTAATTCACCCCTCCACTTT.

This chain links TRBV5-6 with TRBJ2-7, with D tentatively TRBD2 (6 bases). This CDR3 has 12 amino acids. The germline V and J ends were trimmed by 4 bases and 5 bases, with 10 bases remaining between them. Germline V gene sequence: CDR1 SGHDT, CDR2 YYEEEE. The CDR3 reads CASSLGGHEQYF. In DNA, the CDR3 is TGTGCCAGCAGCCTGGGAGGCCACGAGCAGTACTTC.

The chain links TRBV5-8 to TRBJ1-1; possibly TRBD1 for D (5 bases). This CDR3 has 14 residues. The germline gives CDR1 SGHTS, CDR2 YDEGEE. Trimming shortened V by 2 bases and J by 4 bases, and 12 bases separated the two germline ends. The CDR3 bases are TGTGCCAGCAGCTTTGAATGGGGGTTCACTGAAGCTTTCTTT. This sequence encodes CASSFEWGFTEAFF.

The rearrangement joins TRBV5-1 to TRBJ2-3; 7 bases fit TRBD2. The CDR3 sequence is 16 residues long. The germline gives CDR1 SGHRS, CDR2 YFSETQ. Trimming removed 4 bases from V and 6 bases from J; junction bases left unmatched: 14. As DNA, the CDR3 is TGCGCCAGCAGCCCGGGCGCCGGGGGGATGCACGATACGCAGTATTTT. Translating it yields CASSPGAGGMHDTQYF.

This chain uses TRBV11-3 with TRBJ2-7; 8 positions match TRBD1. The CDR3 has 18 amino acids. Germline values: CDR1 SGHNT, CDR2 YENEEA. J lost 0 bases, V lost 4 bases, and 14 bases had no gene match. The CDR3: CASSSTGGPMEDSYEQYF. For the CDR3, the DNA is TGTGCCAGCAGCTCTACAGGGGGACCAATGGAGGACTCCTACGAGCAGTACTTC.

The J gene is TRBJ2-3, the V gene TRBV28, with D unresolved. The germline gives CDR1 MDHEN, CDR2 SYDVKM. The V end was cut by 8 bases, the J end by 1 base, with 10 bases between. The CDR3 runs 13 residues. CDR3 bases: TGTGCCAGCGCGTTTTACCGCACAGATACGCAGTATTTT. It encodes CASAFYRTDTQYF.

The rearrangement links TRBV7-7 to TRBJ2-2; no clear D. This CDR3 has 13 amino acids. The germline V gene has CDR1 SSHAT and CDR2 FNYEAQ (reference sequence). The ends were cut back, 4 bases at V and 3 bases at J, with 6 bases in the middle. In DNA, the CDR3 is TGTGCCAGCAGCTCGACTGACACCGGGGAGCTGTTTTTT. Its protein is CASSSTDTGELFF.

The gene calls are TRBV6-5 and TRBJ2-7; D gene unclear. The CDR3 is 14 residues long. CDR1 and CDR2 (germline): MNHEY, SVGAGI. The V and J ends lost 2 bases and 3 bases respectively, with 11 bases between them. The DNA for the CDR3 is TGTGCCAGCAGTTACGGGCTAGGTGGCTACGAGCAGTACTTC. Its protein product is CASSYGLGGYEQYF.

V and J are TRBV6-6 and TRBJ1-3; weak D call: TRBD1 (5 bases). The germline gives CDR1 MNHNY, CDR2 SVGAGI (reference sequence). The germline V and J ends were trimmed by 0 bases and 1 base, with 10 bases remaining between them. This CDR3 region has 16 residues. CDR3 sequence reads: CASSYSEGASGNTIYF. The DNA for the CDR3 is TGTGCCAGCAGTTACTCGGAAGGGGCGTCTGGAAACACCATATATTTT.

This chain joins TRBV28 and TRBJ2-7; tentative D call: TRBD1 (6 bases). The CDR3 consists of 18 residues. Germline assignment: CDR1 MDHEN and CDR2 SYDVKM. The V end lost 6 bases, the J end lost 0 bases, and 24 bases lay between the germline ends. The DNA for the CDR3 is TGTGCCAGCAGCCCTACCTACAGGGTTGGTTTACTCTCCTACGAGCAGTACTTC. It codes for CASSPTYRVGLLSYEQYF.

The table lists this clone with a few counts. This chain links TRBV7-9 with TRBJ1-5, with D maybe TRBD1 (5 bases). The CDR3 has 14 residues. Germline V gives CDR1 SEHNR, CDR2 FQNEAQ (reference sequence). Trimming left V 5 bases short and J 4 bases short, with 12 bases between. The CDR3 region is CASSPGTVNQPQHF. As DNA, the CDR3 is TGTGCCAGCAGCCCCGGGACGGTTAATCAGCCCCAGCATTTT.

The chain combines TRBV19 with TRBJ2-7; the D is unclear. The V gene's germline CDR1 is LNHDA and CDR2 SQIVND (reference sequence). This CDR3 is 14 amino acids long. V lost 5 bases and J 6 bases, leaving 17 bases between the germline ends. CDR3 in DNA: TGTGCCAGTAGTCCCAAGGGTGGGTCCCCCGAGCAGTACTTC. This encodes CASSPKGGSPEQYF.

The J gene is TRBJ1-2, the V gene TRBV6-1, with D hard to call. V was trimmed by 7 bases and J by 2 bases, leaving 17 bases between them. The CDR3 has 15 amino acids. CDR1 is MNHNS, CDR2 SASEGT, per germline. The DNA of the CDR3 is TGTGCCAGCATAAGATCTGAGGGATGGAACTATGGCTACACCTTC. Its protein product is CASIRSEGWNYGYTF.

V and J are TRBV5-1 and TRBJ1-2, with D possibly being TRBD1 (6 bases). The germline V gene has CDR1 SGHRS and CDR2 YFSETQ. Trimming pared 5 bases from V and 1 base from J, leaving 15 bases between. The CDR3 sequence is 15 residues long. CDR3 in DNA: TGCGCCAGCAGGGTGGACAGCCTAAATAACTATGGCTACACCTTC. Translating gives CASRVDSLNNYGYTF. Combining the CDR3 with reference TRBV5-1 and TRBJ1-2 gives the whole variable domain KAGVTQTPRYLIKTRGQQVTLSCSPISGHRSVSWYQQTPGQGLQFLFEYFSETQRNKGNFPGRFSGRQFSNSRSEMNVSTLELGDSALYLCASRVDSLNNYGYTFGSGTRLTVV.

J is TRBJ2-5 and V is TRBV28; TRBD2 might be the D (5 bases). In germline, CDR1 is MDHEN, CDR2 SYDVKM. This CDR3 spans 11 amino acids. Trimming pared 8 bases from V and 5 bases from J, leaving 9 bases between. The CDR3 bases are TGTGCCAGCGCTAGCCGGGAGACCCAGTACTTC. Translating gives CASASRETQYF.

The chain has TRBV29-1 and TRBJ2-7; 12 bases are shared with TRBD2. V dropped 5 bases and J dropped 6; count of bases not matched to a gene: 5. The CDR3 is 13 residues long. Per germline, CDR1 SQVTM and CDR2 ANQGSEA. CDR3 in amino acids: CSVQKGLAGEQYF. CDR3 nucleotide sequence: TGCAGCGTTCAAAAGGGACTAGCGGGCGAGCAGTACTTC.

The chain recombines TRBV28 with TRBJ2-3; D is possibly TRBD2 (5 bases). Germline CDR1 MDHEN, CDR2 SYDVKM. This CDR3 comprises 15 residues. The germline V and J ends were trimmed by 3 bases and 5 bases, with 15 bases remaining between them. The CDR3, as DNA: TGTGCCAGCAGTTTGGTGTCCCTTGGAGGAGATACGCAGTATTTT. It codes for CASSLVSLGGDTQYF. The full variable domain, in which reference TRBV28 and TRBJ2-3 provide the parts outside the CDR3, is DVKVTQSSRYLVKRTGEKVFLECVQDMDHENMFWYRQDPGLGLRLIYFSYDVKMKEKGDIPEGYSVSREKKERFSLILESASTNQTSMYLCASSLVSLGGDTQYFGPGTRLTVL.

The J gene is TRBJ2-5, the V gene TRBV19; 10 bases agree with TRBD2. The DNA end lines up better with TRBJ2-7; the J call may be wrong. The CDR3 length is 15 residues. Germline V CDR1 and CDR2: LNHDA, SQIVND (reference sequence). Here the CDR3 reads CASSYGSGRIYEQYF. For the CDR3, the DNA is TGTGCCAGTAGTTACGGTAGCGGGAGGATCTACGAGCAGTACTTC.